This T cell receptor (beta chain) was obtained from a study of PD-L1 blockade in urothelial cancer. In germline, CDR1 is ENHRY, CDR2 SYGVKD. V was clipped by 6 bases and J by 1 base; unmatched bases: 11. This CDR3 has 16 amino acids. The protocol was immunoSEQ multiplex PCR, while the TCRdb copy is restricted to in-frame clones and leaves out a portion. The table shows fewer than 30,000 clones, with about four fifths occurring only once. This clone was picked up one time. The chain uses TRBV10-3 and TRBJ1-1; TRBD1 aligns across 7 bases. Sequenced material: PBMCs, taken around atezolizumab (anti-PD-L1) treatment. The sequence was collected from a man aged 65-85 years with urothelial cancer. DNA for the CDR3: TGTGCCATCAGCGGGACAGCTCTCAAGGGGAACACTGAAGCTTTCTTT. Translated: CAISGTALKGNTEAFF.